Sequencing of this TCR beta chain was carried out in a study of T-cell reconstitution after alpha-beta-depleted transplantation in children. During its preparation, the TCRbeta library received unique molecular identifiers. TCRdb independently ran MiXCR on the PCR reads; one entry per CDR3 protein. The table shows over 550,000 distinct CDR3 sequences, with 10% to 13% occurring only once. Ten or more counts support this clonotype. This CDR3 contains 19 residues. Per the germline V gene, CDR1 is KGHDR and CDR2 is SFDVKD. V lost 0 bases and J lost 1; bases outside the gene matches: 5. The sample in question was PBMCs from the stem cell graft donor, obtained from the stem cell graft. The chain has TRBV24-1 and TRBJ2-6; 10 positions match TRBD2. The sequence derives from a human donor who donated a stem cell graft to a child with acute myeloid leukemia. The CDR3 region is CATSDLTSGIGSGANVLTF. In DNA form, the CDR3 reads TGTGCCACCAGTGATTTGACTAGCGGGATAGGGTCTGGGGCCAACGTCCTGACTTTC.